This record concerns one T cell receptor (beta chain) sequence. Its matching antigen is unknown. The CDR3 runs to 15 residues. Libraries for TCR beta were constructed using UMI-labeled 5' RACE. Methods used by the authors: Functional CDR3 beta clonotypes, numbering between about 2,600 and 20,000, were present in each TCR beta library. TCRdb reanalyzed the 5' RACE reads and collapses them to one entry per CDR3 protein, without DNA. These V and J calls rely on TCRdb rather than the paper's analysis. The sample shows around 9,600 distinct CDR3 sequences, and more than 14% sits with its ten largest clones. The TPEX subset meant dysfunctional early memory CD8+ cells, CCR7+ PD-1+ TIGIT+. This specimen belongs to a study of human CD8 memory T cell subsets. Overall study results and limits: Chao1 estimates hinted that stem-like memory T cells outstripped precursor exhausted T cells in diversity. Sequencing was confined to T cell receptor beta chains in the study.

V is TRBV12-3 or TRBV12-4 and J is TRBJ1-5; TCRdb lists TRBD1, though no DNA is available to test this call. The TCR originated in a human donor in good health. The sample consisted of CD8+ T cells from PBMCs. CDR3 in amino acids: CASSPRQGDYQPQHF.